The rows below give T cell receptor beta chains drawn from one sample of a study of identical twins. TCRdb reprocessed the 5' RACE reads with MiXCR, giving one entry per CDR3 protein. This table holds hundreds of thousands of distinct CDR3 sequences, 9% to 15% found once. This sample also belongs to another study, concerning yellow fever vaccine responses in identical twins.

Source material: CD8+ T cells sorted from blood. These receptors were taken from a woman between 18 and 30 years old in good health. Each CDR3 is given with its conserved first and last residue. Clone size is shown for a subset of rows, as once, few, many or a class of expanded clone.

>TRBV7-9|TRBJ2-3|16|.
CASSSLGRANTDTQYF
>TRBV2|TRBJ2-7|15|few
CASSEGRQYLYEQYF
>TRBV7-9|TRBJ1-2|12|.
CASRLEYYGYTF
>TRBV4-1|TRBJ2-3|14|.
CASSHLGQADTQYF
>TRBV12-3/TRBV12-4|TRBJ2-7|14|many
CASSLNPRGYEQYF
>TRBV12-3/TRBV12-4|TRBJ1-2|13|.
CASSPEGPNGYTF
>TRBV7-2|TRBJ1-5|16|few
CASSLLWQGNTQPQHF
>TRBV27|TRBJ2-1|17|few
CASSLMGTSGPYNEQFF
>TRBV4-1|TRBJ2-2|17|.
CASSPGGASGNTGELFF
>TRBV7-6|TRBJ2-5|18|few
CASSSWTSGGSPQETQYF
>TRBV9|TRBJ2-6|15|few
CASSVVVAGANVLTF
>TRBV11-2|TRBJ2-1|15|few
CASSPSSNSYNEQFF
>TRBV5-5|TRBJ2-2|17|.
CASSGTGDRGVTGELFF
>TRBV24-1|TRBJ2-1|17|few
CATSARSPPQDYNEQFF
>TRBV29-1|TRBJ2-1|15|many
CSVEGGRGSYNEQFF
>TRBV10-3|TRBJ1-1|12|.
CATQEGDTEAFF
>TRBV29-1|TRBJ1-2|11|many
CSVEDRGGYTF
>TRBV10-3|TRBJ2-5|13|.
CATGLAFRLTQYF
>TRBV27|TRBJ1-5|13|.
CASSLSPAQPQHF
>TRBV12-3/TRBV12-4|TRBJ2-4|15|many
CASSGGLDAKNIQYF
>TRBV7-7|TRBJ2-3|15|few
CASSPTGTVTDTQYF
>TRBV10-3|TRBJ2-3|14|few
CAIMADRGLNTQYF
>TRBV4-1|TRBJ1-1|13|.
CASSQDRVAEAFF
>TRBV7-9|TRBJ1-3|15|few
CASSLVRTAGNTIYF
>TRBV6-1|TRBJ1-1|12|.
CASSGRRTEAFF
>TRBV5-5|TRBJ2-7|14|few
CASSLLAGGWEQYF
>TRBV4-1|TRBJ2-5|17|.
CASSQGYFGYLRETQYF
>TRBV4-1|TRBJ2-3|16|many
CASSQGVAAGIDTQYF
>TRBV5-1|TRBJ2-5|15|.
CASSSTGGWVETQYF
>TRBV4-1|TRBJ1-2|17|.
CASSQEWTGERLYGYTF
>TRBV20-1|TRBJ2-1|17|few
CSARGESELAALDEQFF
>TRBV4-1|TRBJ2-5|18|once
CASSQVPPPLAHQETQYF
>TRBV6-5|TRBJ1-3|14|few
CASSYGETGNTIYF
>TRBV7-9|TRBJ2-1|15|few
CASSLLGQPYNEQFF
>TRBV11-2|TRBJ2-2|17|few
CASSFRPSGRRTGELFF
>TRBV5-5|TRBJ2-5|16|.
CASSLGLIGGEETQYF
>TRBV29-1|TRBJ2-5|14|.
CSVPPRDSQETQYF
>TRBV7-3|TRBJ2-1|18|.
CASSFHYSGLAGLDEQFF
>TRBV12-3/TRBV12-4|TRBJ2-1|18|few
CASCPSSGLAGGPGEQFF